The T cell receptor (beta chain) under discussion was sequenced for a study of PD-1 blockade in mismatch repair-deficient tumors. Looking at the study overall: Patients had 12 mismatch repair-deficient cancer types and were previously treated and progressing. Study-wide results and caveats: Rapid post-treatment expansion, then contraction, generally preceding radiologic response, marked tumor-resident clones.

The germline CDR1 and CDR2 sequences are MDHEN and SYDVKM. Trimming cost V 5 bases and J 4 bases, with 17 bases left between them. The CDR3 sequence is 15 residues long. Clones were sequenced by immunoSEQ multiplex PCR, and TCRdb holds only the in-frame ones, with some missing. The data contain about 51,000 clones, 65% to 85% of them singletons. Points on this clone: Its antigen is unknown.

PCR or immunohistochemistry showed mismatch repair deficiency in every enrolled patient. TCR sequencing covered a few patients who responded to pembrolizumab. The clonotype originates from an adult with mismatch repair-deficient cancer. Here the sequenced sample was peripheral blood, taken approximately 20 weeks after starting pembrolizumab. The genes are TRBV28 and TRBJ1-2; possibly TRBD1 for D (6 bases). CDR3 nucleotide sequence: TGTGCCAGCAGTCCCTGGGGGGGGCTGGGCTATGGCTACACCTTC. As protein: CASSPWGGLGYGYTF.